The 14 T cell receptor beta chains below come from one sample, sequenced in a study of OX40 agonist ivuxolimab in advanced cancers. Generated by immunoSEQ multiplex PCR, the TCRdb table keeps only in-frame clones and is missing some. This sample carries about 76,000 clones, approximately 86% of them seen once, and the ten largest clones take roughly 2.4%. Sample: CD4+ or CD8+ T cells sorted from blood, taken in a trial of the OX40 agonist ivuxolimab. Every receptor here comes from an adult with an advanced solid tumor such as melanoma, head and neck, liver or kidney cancer.

The rearrangement links TRBV30 to TRBJ2-7; D is perhaps TRBD2 (6 bases). The germline gives CDR1 GTSNPN, CDR2 SVGIG (reference sequence). The CDR3 covers 13 residues. V was trimmed by 4 bases and J by 5 bases, leaving 15 bases between them. CDR3 residues: CAWNAGTLDEQYF. The CDR3 bases are TGTGCCTGGAATGCCGGGACTCTGGACGAGCAGTACTTC.

V is TRBV10-3 and J is TRBJ2-2; D ambiguous. Trimming removed 8 bases at V and 0 bases at J, with 13 bases between. Germline values: CDR1 ENHRY, CDR2 SYGVKD. CDR3 length equals 15 residues. CDR3 loop: CAISVGQANTGELFF. The CDR3 DNA reads as TGTGCCATCTCGGTGGGTCAGGCGAACACCGGGGAGCTGTTTTTT.

This clone came up once. The chain is built from TRBV7-2 and TRBJ1-6; 9 bases are shared with TRBD1. Germline CDR1 is SGHTA and CDR2 is FQGNSA. The CDR3 totals 15 residues. Trimming cost V 4 bases and J 7 bases; bases outside gene matches: 5. CDR3 in amino acids: CASSSDRGWNSPLHF. Written as DNA, the CDR3 is TGTGCCAGCAGCTCCGACAGGGGGTGGAATTCACCCCTCCACTTT. Combining the CDR3 with reference TRBV7-2 and TRBJ1-6 gives the whole variable domain GAGVSQSPSNKVTEKGKDVELRCDPISGHTALYWYRQSLGQGLEFLIYFQGNSAPDKSGLPSDRFSAERTGGSVSTLTIQRTQQEDSAVYLCASSSDRGWNSPLHFGNGTRLTVT.

This chain joins TRBV7-9 and TRBJ1-4; 7 bases are a match to TRBD1. The CDR3 covers 15 residues. Losses at the gene ends were 5 bases for V and 8 bases for J; bases not matched to a gene: 11. Germline V lookup: CDR1 SEHNR, CDR2 FQNEAQ (reference sequence). CDR3 protein: CASSPDGTEDEKLFF. In nucleotides, the CDR3 is TGTGCCAGCAGCCCAGATGGGACAGAAGACGAAAAACTGTTTTTT.

This clone appeared a few times. CDR3 sequence reads: CASSLSEVAEQFF. Here the CDR3 DNA reads TGTGCCAGCAGCCTCAGCGAGGTGGCGGAGCAGTTCTTC. J is TRBJ2-1 and V is TRBV7-7; unclear D gene. The germline V and J ends were trimmed by 5 bases and 10 bases, with 15 bases remaining between them. Germline assignment: CDR1 SSHAT and CDR2 FNYEAQ (reference sequence). This CDR3 is 13 amino acids long.

This clone showed up just once. V is TRBV11-2 and J is TRBJ2-5; no reliable D call. V was clipped by 5 bases and J by 1 base, with 2 bases between them. This CDR3 has 11 residues. CDR1 and CDR2 from the germline V gene are SGHAT and FQNNGV. The CDR3 spells CASSIQETQYF. CDR3 nucleotides: TGTGCCAGCAGCATCCAAGAGACCCAGTACTTC.

To note about this clone: Distinct nucleotide sequences in the sample also encode this CDR3. The rearrangement uses TRBV7-6 and TRBJ2-5; either TRBD1 or TRBD2 may fit D (6 bases each). CDR1 SGHVS and CDR2 FNYEAQ come from the germline V gene. This CDR3 has 14 residues. The ends were cut back, 1 base at V and 5 bases at J, with 11 bases in the middle. CDR3 sequence: CASSLVGGGETQYF. The CDR3, as DNA: TGTGCCAGCAGCTTAGTAGGAGGGGGGGAGACCCAGTACTTC.

V and J are TRBV5-1 and TRBJ2-5, with D possibly TRBD1 on 6 matching bases. Germline V gene sequence: CDR1 SGHRS, CDR2 YFSETQ. This CDR3 is 15 amino acids long. Deletions cut 0 bases from V and 4 bases from J, with 13 bases between. The CDR3 loop is CASSLALGGGETQYF. The CDR3 region has the DNA TGCGCCAGCAGCTTGGCCTTAGGGGGTGGAGAGACCCAGTACTTC. Looking up the rest from reference TRBV5-1 and TRBJ2-5 gives the full variable domain: KAGVTQTPRYLIKTRGQQVTLSCSPISGHRSVSWYQQTPGQGLQFLFEYFSETQRNKGNFPGRFSGRQFSNSRSEMNVSTLELGDSALYLCASSLALGGGETQYFGPGTRLLVL.

The chain is built from TRBV10-3 and TRBJ2-4, with a weak D call TRBD1 (6 bases). This CDR3 comprises 12 residues. The germline V and J ends were trimmed by 4 bases and 12 bases, with 13 bases remaining between them. CDR1 and CDR2 (germline): ENHRY, SYGVKD. The CDR3 is CAISGDTEDQYF. Written as DNA, the CDR3 is TGTGCCATCAGTGGGGACACGGAGGATCAGTACTTC.

This chain joins TRBV5-1 and TRBJ2-7; 7 bases map to TRBD1. Germline-derived CDR1 and CDR2 are SGHRS and YFSETQ. This CDR3 is 15 amino acids long. J was trimmed by 4 bases and V by 0 bases; bases with no gene match: 7. CDR3 nucleotides: TGCGCCAGCAGCTTGGGACAGGGACACGGGTACGAGCAGTACGTC. This translates into CASSLGQGHGYEQYV.

The rearrangement links TRBV7-2 to TRBJ1-1; D uncertain. The CDR3 length is 13 residues. The V gene's germline CDR1 is SGHTA and CDR2 FQGNSA. The V gene lost 4 bases and the J gene lost 6 bases, with 12 bases spanning the gap. CDR3 sequence reads: CASSSQAGAEAFF. CDR3 bases: TGTGCCAGCAGCTCACAAGCCGGGGCTGAAGCTTTCTTT.

V is TRBV6-6 and J is TRBJ1-6; D remains unclear. The CDR3 has 16 amino acids. Germline values: CDR1 MNHNY, CDR2 SVGAGI (reference sequence). Trimming removed 6 bases from V and 7 bases from J, with 19 bases in between. The CDR3 nucleotides read TGTGCCAGCAGATCAAAGGAAGGTGGCAGAAATTCACCCCTCCACTTT. Translation gives CASRSKEGGRNSPLHF.

The V call is TRBV6-5, the J call TRBJ2-1, with a possible D match to TRBD2 (5 bases). This CDR3 comprises 11 residues. From germline, CDR1 is MNHEY and CDR2 SVGAGI. Trimming removed 5 bases at V and 10 bases at J, with 9 bases between. Written as DNA, the CDR3 is TGTGCCAGCAGTCGGGGTGGGGAGCAGTTCTTC. Amino acids: CASSRGGEQFF.

This clone has just a few counts. The V and J genes are TRBV27 and TRBJ2-5, with D unclear. The CDR3 is 16 amino acids. V lost 4 bases and J lost 0, with 15 bases in between. Germline CDR1 and CDR2: MNHEY and SMNVEV (reference sequence). CDR3 sequence reads: CASSSYQRLDQETQYF. For the CDR3, the DNA is TGTGCCAGCAGTTCATATCAGCGATTAGACCAAGAGACCCAGTACTTC.